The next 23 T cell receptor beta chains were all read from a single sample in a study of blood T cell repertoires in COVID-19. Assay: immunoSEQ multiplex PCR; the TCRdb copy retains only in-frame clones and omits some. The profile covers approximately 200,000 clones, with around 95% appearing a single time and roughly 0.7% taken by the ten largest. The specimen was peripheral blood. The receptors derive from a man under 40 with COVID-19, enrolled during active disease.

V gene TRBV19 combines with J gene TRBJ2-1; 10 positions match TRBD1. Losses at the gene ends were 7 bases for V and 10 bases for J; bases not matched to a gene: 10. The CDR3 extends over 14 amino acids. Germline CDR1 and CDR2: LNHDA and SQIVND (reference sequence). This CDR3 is CASIGDRGRGEQFF. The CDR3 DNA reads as TGTGCCAGTATAGGTGACAGGGGGCGCGGGGAGCAGTTCTTC. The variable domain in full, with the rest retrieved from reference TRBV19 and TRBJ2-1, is DGGITQSPKYLFRKEGQNVTLSCEQNLNHDAMYWYRQDPGQGLRLIYYSQIVNDFQKGDIAEGYSVSREKKESFPLTVTSAQKNPTAFYLCASIGDRGRGEQFFGPGTRLTVL.

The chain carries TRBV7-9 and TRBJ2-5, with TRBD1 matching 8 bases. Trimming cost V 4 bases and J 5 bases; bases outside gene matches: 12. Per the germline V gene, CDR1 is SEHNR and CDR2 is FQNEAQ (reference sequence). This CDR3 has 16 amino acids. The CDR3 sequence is CASSSRGLGIEETQYF. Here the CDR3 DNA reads TGTGCCAGCAGCTCCAGGGGGCTCGGAATCGAGGAGACCCAGTACTTC.

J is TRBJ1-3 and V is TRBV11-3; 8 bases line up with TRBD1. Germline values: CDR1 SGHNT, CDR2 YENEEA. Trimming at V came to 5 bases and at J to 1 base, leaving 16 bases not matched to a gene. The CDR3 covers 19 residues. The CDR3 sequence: CASSRGPGGRNPSGNTIYF. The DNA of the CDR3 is TGTGCCAGCAGCCGGGGGCCAGGGGGCAGAAACCCATCTGGAAACACCATATATTTT. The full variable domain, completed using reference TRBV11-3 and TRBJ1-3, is EAGVVQSPRYKIIEKKQPVAFWCNPISGHNTLYWYLQNLGQGPELLIRYENEEAVDDSQLPKDRFSAERLKGVDSTLKIQPAELGDSAVYLCASSRGPGGRNPSGNTIYFGEGSWLTVV.

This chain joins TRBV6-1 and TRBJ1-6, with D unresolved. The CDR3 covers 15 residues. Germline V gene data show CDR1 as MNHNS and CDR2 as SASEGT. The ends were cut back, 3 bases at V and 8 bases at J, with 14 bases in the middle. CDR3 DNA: TGTGCCAGCAGTGAGTTCCGGCCCGGGTATTCACCCCTCCACTTT. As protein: CASSEFRPGYSPLHF.

CDR3 DNA sequence: TGCGCCAGCAGCTCCGGACTAGCGGGGAGCACAGATACGCAGTATTTT. It specifies CASSSGLAGSTDTQYF. This chain connects TRBV5-1 to TRBJ2-3; 12 bases fit TRBD2. CDR1 and CDR2 from the germline V gene are SGHRS and YFSETQ. This CDR3 is 16 amino acids long. Trimming cost V 3 bases and J 0 bases; bases outside gene matches: 2.

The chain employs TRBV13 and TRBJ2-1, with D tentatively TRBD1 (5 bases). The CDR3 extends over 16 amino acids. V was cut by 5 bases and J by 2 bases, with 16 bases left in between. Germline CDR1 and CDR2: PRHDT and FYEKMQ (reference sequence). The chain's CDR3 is CASSPTWGGPYNEQFF. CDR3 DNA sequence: TGTGCCAGCAGCCCGACCTGGGGCGGACCCTACAATGAGCAGTTCTTC.

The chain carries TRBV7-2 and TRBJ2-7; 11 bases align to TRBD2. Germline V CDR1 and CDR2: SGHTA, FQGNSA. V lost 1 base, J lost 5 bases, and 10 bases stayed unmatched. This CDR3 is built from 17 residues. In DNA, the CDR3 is TGTGCCAGCAGCTTAGTTAGCGGGGGGGTAGGGGCGAACGAGCAGTACTTC. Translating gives CASSLVSGGVGANEQYF. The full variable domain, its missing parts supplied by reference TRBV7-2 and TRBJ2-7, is GAGVSQSPSNKVTEKGKDVELRCDPISGHTALYWYRQSLGQGLEFLIYFQGNSAPDKSGLPSDRFSAERTGGSVSTLTIQRTQQEDSAVYLCASSLVSGGVGANEQYFGPGTRLTVT.

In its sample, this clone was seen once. CDR3 sequence: CASSFYRGDNEQFF. The CDR3 region has the DNA TGTGCCAGCAGTTTCTACCGGGGAGACAATGAGCAGTTCTTC. The gene calls are TRBV28 and TRBJ2-1; D perhaps matches TRBD2 (5 bases). The CDR3 has 14 residues. Germline lookup yields CDR1 MDHEN and CDR2 SYDVKM. Trimming took off 3 bases at V and 5 bases at J, with 11 bases between the two ends.

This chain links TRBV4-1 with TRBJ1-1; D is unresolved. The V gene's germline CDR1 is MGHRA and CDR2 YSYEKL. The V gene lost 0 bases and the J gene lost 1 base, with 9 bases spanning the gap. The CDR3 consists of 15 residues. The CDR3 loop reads CASSQDWAGNTEAFF. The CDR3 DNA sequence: TGCGCCAGCAGCCAAGATTGGGCGGGGAACACTGAAGCTTTCTTT.

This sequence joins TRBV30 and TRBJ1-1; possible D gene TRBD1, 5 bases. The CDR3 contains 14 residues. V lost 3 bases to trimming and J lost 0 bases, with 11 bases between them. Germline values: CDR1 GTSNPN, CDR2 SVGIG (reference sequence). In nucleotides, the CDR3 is TGTGCCTGGAGCCAGGGCACCATGAACACTGAAGCTTTCTTT. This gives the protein CAWSQGTMNTEAFF. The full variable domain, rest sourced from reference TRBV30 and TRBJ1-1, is SQTIHQWPATLVQPVGSPLSLECTVEGTSNPNLYWYRQAAGRGLQLLFYSVGIGQISSEVPQNLSASRPQDRQFILSSKKLLLSDSGFYLCAWSQGTMNTEAFFGQGTRLTVV.

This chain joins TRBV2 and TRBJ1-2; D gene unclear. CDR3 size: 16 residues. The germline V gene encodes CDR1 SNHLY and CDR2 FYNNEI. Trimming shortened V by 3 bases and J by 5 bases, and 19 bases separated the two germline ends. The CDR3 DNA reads TGTGCCAGCAGTGATGGCGGAGGCCGAACGCTTTATGGCTACACCTTC. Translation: CASSDGGGRTLYGYTF.

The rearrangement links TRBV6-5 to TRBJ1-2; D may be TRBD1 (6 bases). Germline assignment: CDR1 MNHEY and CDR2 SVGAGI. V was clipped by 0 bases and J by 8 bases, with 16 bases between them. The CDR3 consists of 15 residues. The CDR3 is CASSYSIWGRWGYTF. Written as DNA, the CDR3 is TGTGCCAGCAGTTACTCGATTTGGGGGCGGTGGGGCTACACCTTC.

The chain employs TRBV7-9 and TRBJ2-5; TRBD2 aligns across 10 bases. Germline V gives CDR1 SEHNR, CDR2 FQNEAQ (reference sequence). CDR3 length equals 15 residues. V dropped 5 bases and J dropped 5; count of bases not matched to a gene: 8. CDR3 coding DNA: TGTGCCAGCAGCAAAGGGACTAGCGTGAGGGAGACCCAGTACTTC. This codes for CASSKGTSVRETQYF.

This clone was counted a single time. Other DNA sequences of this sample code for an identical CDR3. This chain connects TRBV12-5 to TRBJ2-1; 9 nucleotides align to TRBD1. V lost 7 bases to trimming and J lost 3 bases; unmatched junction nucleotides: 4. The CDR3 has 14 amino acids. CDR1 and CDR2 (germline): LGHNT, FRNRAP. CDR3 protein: CASVPGQGYNEQFF. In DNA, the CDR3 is TGTGCTAGTGTTCCGGGACAGGGCTACAATGAGCAGTTCTTC.

DNA for the CDR3: TGTGCCATCAGTGCCACAGGGGCAAACACTGAAGCTTTCTTT. This sequence encodes CAISATGANTEAFF. The chain is built from TRBV10-3 and TRBJ1-1, with TRBD1 identical over 7 bases. Germline V gives CDR1 ENHRY, CDR2 SYGVKD. V lost 4 bases and J lost 2; bases outside the gene matches: 4. The CDR3 is made up of 14 amino acids.

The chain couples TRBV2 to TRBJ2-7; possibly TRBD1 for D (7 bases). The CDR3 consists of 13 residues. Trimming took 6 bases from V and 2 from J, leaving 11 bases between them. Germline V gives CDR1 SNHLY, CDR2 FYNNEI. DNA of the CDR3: TGTGCCAGCAGGGCGGGACAGCCCTACGAGCAGTACTTC. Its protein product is CASRAGQPYEQYF.

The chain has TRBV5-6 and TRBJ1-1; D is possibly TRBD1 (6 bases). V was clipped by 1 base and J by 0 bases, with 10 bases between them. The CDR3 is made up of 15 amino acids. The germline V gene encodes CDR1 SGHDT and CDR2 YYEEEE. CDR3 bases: TGTGCCAGCAGCTTGTTATCAGGGGTGAACACTGAAGCTTTCTTT. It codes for CASSLLSGVNTEAFF.

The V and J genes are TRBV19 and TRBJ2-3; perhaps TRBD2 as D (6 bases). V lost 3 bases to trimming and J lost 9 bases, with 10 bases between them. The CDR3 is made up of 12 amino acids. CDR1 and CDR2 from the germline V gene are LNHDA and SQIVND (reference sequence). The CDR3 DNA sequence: TGTGCCAGTAGTATTTCGGGGGTAACGCAGTATTTT. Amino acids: CASSISGVTQYF.

CDR3 sequence reads: CASSPRQDLREQYF. Here the CDR3 DNA reads TGTGCCAGCAGCCCTAGACAGGACCTCCGGGAGCAGTATTTT. J is TRBJ2-3 and V is TRBV4-2; a weak D match, TRBD1 (6 bases). Germline V gene data show CDR1 as LGHNA and CDR2 as YNFKEQ. This CDR3 spans 14 amino acids. V lost 4 bases and J lost 11, with 19 bases in between.

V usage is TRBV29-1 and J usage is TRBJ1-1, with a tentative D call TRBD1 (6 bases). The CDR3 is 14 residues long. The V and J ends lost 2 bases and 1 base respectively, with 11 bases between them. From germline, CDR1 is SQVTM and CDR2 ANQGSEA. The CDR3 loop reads CSVEPDRQNTEAFF. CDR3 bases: TGCAGCGTTGAACCGGACAGACAGAACACTGAAGCTTTCTTT.

The CDR3 sequence: CASSLGTSVMTDTQYF. CDR3 nucleotide sequence: TGTGCCAGCAGCTTGGGGACTAGCGTAATGACAGATACGCAGTATTTT. The chain has TRBV9 and TRBJ2-3; 10 bases align to TRBD2. With 4 bases clipped from V and 3 bases from J, the junction kept 8 bases outside the gene matches. This CDR3 has 16 residues. The germline gives CDR1 SGDLS, CDR2 YYNGEE.

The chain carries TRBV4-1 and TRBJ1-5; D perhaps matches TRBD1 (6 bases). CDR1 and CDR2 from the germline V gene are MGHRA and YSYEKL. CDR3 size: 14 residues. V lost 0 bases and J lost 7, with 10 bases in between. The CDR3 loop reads CASSQEAGVQPQHF. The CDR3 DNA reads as TGCGCCAGCAGCCAAGAAGCAGGGGTGCAGCCCCAGCATTTT.

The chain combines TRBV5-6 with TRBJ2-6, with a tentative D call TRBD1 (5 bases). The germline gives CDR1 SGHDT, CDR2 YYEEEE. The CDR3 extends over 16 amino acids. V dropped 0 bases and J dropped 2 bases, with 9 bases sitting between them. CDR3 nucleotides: TGTGCCAGCAGCTTGGTGGGGCGTACTGGGGCCAACGTCCTGACTTTC. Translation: CASSLVGRTGANVLTF.